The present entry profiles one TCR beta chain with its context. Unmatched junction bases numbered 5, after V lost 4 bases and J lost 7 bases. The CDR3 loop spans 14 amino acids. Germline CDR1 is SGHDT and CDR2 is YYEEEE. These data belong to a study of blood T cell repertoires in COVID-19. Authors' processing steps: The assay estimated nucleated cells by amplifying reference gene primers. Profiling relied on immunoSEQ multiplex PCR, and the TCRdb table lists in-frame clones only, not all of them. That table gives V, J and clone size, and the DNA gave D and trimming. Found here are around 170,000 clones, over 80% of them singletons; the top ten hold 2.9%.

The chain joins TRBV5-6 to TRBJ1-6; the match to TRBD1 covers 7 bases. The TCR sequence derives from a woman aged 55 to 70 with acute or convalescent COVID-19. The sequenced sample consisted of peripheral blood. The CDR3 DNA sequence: TGTGCCAGCAGCGGGGACAGAAGAAATTCACCCCTCCACTTT. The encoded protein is CASSGDRRNSPLHF.